This T cell receptor beta chain was found in a study of T cell repertoires in cytomegalovirus infection. In the study overall: Use of recently identified HLA-C-restricted and well-studied HLA-B-restricted CMV epitopes was part of the study. Based on public TCR beta signatures, there were indications of CMV infection and of a matching HLA type.

TCRdb used MiXCR to reprocess the reads, holding one entry per CDR3 protein. The sample includes about 360,000 distinct CDR3 sequences, about 35% seen only once; the top ten take around an eighth. Study findings and constraints: CMV-specific TCR beta clonotypes restricted by HLA-C dominated the ex vivo response. People with CMV and the relevant HLA were identified by cumulative public TCR beta family frequency.

With respect to this clonotype: The antigen remains undetermined.

The sequenced sample was cultured PBMCs, obtained from culture after CMV antigen stimulation. The receptor was derived from a human donor in good health (CMV status not recorded). Some clones in this sample may be carry-over from other donors' samples.

CDR3 sequence: CASSSYIGSTDTQYF. The DNA of the CDR3 is TGTGCCAGCAGTTCGTACATTGGCAGCACAGATACGCAGTATTTT. The rearrangement joins TRBV27 to TRBJ2-3, with no clear D. V was shortened by 4 bases and J by 0 bases, with 11 bases between the two germline ends. The CDR3 spans 15 residues. From germline, CDR1 is MNHEY and CDR2 SMNVEV (reference sequence).